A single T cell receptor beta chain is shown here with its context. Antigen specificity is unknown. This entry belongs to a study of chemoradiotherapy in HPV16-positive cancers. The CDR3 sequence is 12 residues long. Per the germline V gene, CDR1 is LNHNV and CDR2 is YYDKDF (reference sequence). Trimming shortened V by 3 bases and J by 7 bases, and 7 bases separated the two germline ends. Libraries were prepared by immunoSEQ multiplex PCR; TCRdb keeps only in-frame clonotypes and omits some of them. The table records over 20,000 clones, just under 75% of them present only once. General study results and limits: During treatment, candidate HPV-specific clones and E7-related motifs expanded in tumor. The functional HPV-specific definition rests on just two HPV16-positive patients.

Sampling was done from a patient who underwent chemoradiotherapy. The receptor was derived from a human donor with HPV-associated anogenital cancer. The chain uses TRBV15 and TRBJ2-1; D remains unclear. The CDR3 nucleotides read TGTGCCACCAGCAGGGGCCCTAATGAGCAGTTCTTC. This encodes CATSRGPNEQFF.